This T cell receptor (beta chain) was sequenced during a study of blood T cell repertoires in COVID-19. Overall study: From T cells, B-cell-depleted T cells, or PBMCs came the material, which was cDNA or gDNA.

The CDR3 loop spans 19 amino acids. V lost 0 bases and J lost 2, with 20 bases in between. The germline V gene encodes CDR1 SGHVS and CDR2 FQNEAQ. Some clones are missing from TCRdb's copy, which holds only in-frame ones; the method was immunoSEQ multiplex PCR. The table shows about 360,000 clones, with approximately 86% occurring only once. This rearrangement joins TRBV7-8 to TRBJ1-3; D gene unclear. The clonotype was recovered from a human donor in a cohort sampled during active COVID-19. The sample was peripheral blood. CDR3 sequence (DNA): TGTGCCAGCAGCTTAGCGATTTGGGAGTGGTTAAATCCTGGAAACACCATATATTTT. This sequence encodes CASSLAIWEWLNPGNTIYF.